A selection of T cell receptor beta chains follows, all from one sample in a study of shared clonotypes between healthy human individuals. Only in-frame clones appear in the TCRdb table, and some are missing; sequencing was by immunoSEQ multiplex PCR. The sample yields 850,000 to 1,100,000 clones, roughly 80% seen once. The sample consisted of memory CD4+ T cells from PBMCs. The receptors were gathered from a man aged 18 to 35 in good health. Some clones in this sample may be carry-over from other donors' samples. Both conserved end residues are part of each CDR3. D genes are given only for firm matches. Rows give clone size only sometimes, using once, few, many, or a class for an expanded clone.

D	size	V	J	CDR3	DNA
TRBD1	.	TRBV29-1	TRBJ1-4	CSATAGGTNEKLFF	TGCAGCGCCACCGCAGGGGGAACTAATGAAAAACTGTTTTTT
.	.	TRBV5-1	TRBJ2-5	CASGQGIETQYF	TGCGCCAGCGGTCAGGGAATCGAGACCCAGTACTTC
.	.	TRBV12-5	TRBJ2-5	CASGLGGAQYF	TGTGCTAGTGGTTTGGGAGGGGCCCAGTACTTC
.	.	TRBV19	TRBJ1-2	CASSLRTEGRDYGYTF	TGTGCCAGTAGTCTTCGGACAGAGGGTCGGGACTATGGCTACACCTTC
.	.	TRBV30	TRBJ1-6	CAWTRDWGDRDSPLHF	TGTGCCTGGACCCGGGACTGGGGGGATAGAGATTCACCCCTCCACTTT
TRBD2	.	TRBV7-2	TRBJ2-1	CASSLTSGVYNEQFF	TGTGCCAGCAGCTTGACTAGCGGGGTATACAATGAGCAGTTCTTC
TRBD1	.	TRBV7-2	TRBJ1-1	CASSLANPGQGTEAFF	TGTGCCAGCAGCTTAGCGAACCCGGGACAGGGGACTGAAGCTTTCTTT
.	.	TRBV28	TRBJ2-7	CASSLQGLPSSYEQYF	TGTGCCAGCAGTTTACAGGGACTTCCGAGCTCCTACGAGCAGTACTTC
.	few	TRBV6-6	TRBJ2-7	CASAGGYEQYF	TGTGCCAGCGCAGGCGGGTACGAGCAGTACTTC
.	.	TRBV28	TRBJ1-1	CASSLRSFQNTEAFF	TGTGCCAGCAGTTTGAGGTCATTTCAGAACACTGAAGCTTTCTTT
.	.	TRBV5-4	TRBJ2-6	CASSFRITGANVLTF	TGTGCCAGCAGCTTCCGGATAACAGGGGCCAACGTCCTGACTTTC
TRBD1	.	TRBV7-8	TRBJ1-2	CASNSGTGPLLDGYTF	TGTGCCAGCAACTCCGGGACAGGGCCCTTGTTGGATGGCTACACCTTC
.	.	TRBV6-1	TRBJ2-3	CASSEVPTDTQYF	TGTGCCAGCAGTGAAGTTCCCACAGATACGCAGTATTTT
TRBD1	few	TRBV28	TRBJ1-3	CASSLPGQGANTIYF	TGTGCCAGCAGTTTACCGGGACAGGGGGCAAACACCATATATTTT
.	few	TRBV19	TRBJ1-1	CASSILRGKKGEAFF	TGTGCCAGTAGTATCCTCAGGGGAAAAAAGGGTGAAGCTTTCTTT
TRBD2	few	TRBV28	TRBJ2-7	CASSPAQAGVIEQYF	TGTGCCAGCAGTCCGGCCCAAGCGGGAGTTATCGAGCAGTACTTC
.	.	TRBV15	TRBJ1-1	CATSRDRAPNLAEAFF	TGTGCCACCAGCAGAGATCGAGCCCCCAATCTGGCTGAAGCTTTCTTT
TRBD2	.	TRBV27	TRBJ2-7	CASSPLGTTAYEQYF	TGTGCCAGCAGTCCACTAGGGACTACAGCCTACGAGCAGTACTTC
TRBD1	few	TRBV6-4	TRBJ2-3	CASSDGTGGDTQYF	TGTGCCAGCAGTGACGGGACAGGGGGCGATACGCAGTATTTT
TRBD2	.	TRBV7-3	TRBJ2-1	CASSSLGTRGYNEQFF	TGTGCCAGCAGCTCCCTAGGGACTAGGGGTTACAATGAGCAGTTCTTC
.	few	TRBV15	TRBJ1-5	CATSRGVGQPQHF	TGTGCCACCAGCAGGGGTGTGGGGCAGCCCCAGCATTTT
.	.	TRBV30	TRBJ2-7	CAWSVPAGFYEQYF	TGTGCCTGGAGTGTACCGGCGGGATTCTACGAGCAGTACTTC
.	.	TRBV2	TRBJ1-2	CASSAQSGGGYGYTF	TGTGCCAGCAGTGCCCAATCGGGAGGCGGCTATGGCTACACCTTC
.	.	TRBV9	TRBJ1-1	CASSVVDGETEAFF	TGTGCCAGCAGCGTAGTTGACGGAGAGACTGAAGCTTTCTTT
TRBD1	.	TRBV7-9	TRBJ2-7	CASSWGQGLYEQYF	TGTGCCAGCAGCTGGGGACAGGGCCTCTACGAGCAGTACTTC
.	once	TRBV28	TRBJ2-7	CASTGAGYEQYF	TGTGCCAGCACAGGGGCCGGCTACGAGCAGTACTTC
.	few	TRBV5-1	TRBJ1-1	CASSSLTNTEAFF	TGCGCCAGCAGCTCCTTAACTAACACTGAAGCTTTCTTT
.	.	TRBV4-3	TRBJ1-2	CASSQDRTGTPVYGYTF	TGCGCCAGCAGCCAAGATAGGACCGGGACACCCGTTTATGGCTACACCTTC
TRBD1	.	TRBV19	TRBJ1-5	CASTPDRGRSQPQHF	TGTGCCAGTACTCCGGACAGGGGAAGGAGTCAGCCCCAGCATTTT
TRBD2	.	TRBV10-3	TRBJ2-3	CAISGSGRESDTQYF	TGTGCCATCAGTGGAAGCGGGAGGGAGTCAGATACGCAGTATTTT
TRBD2	.	TRBV7-6	TRBJ2-1	CASSPPGREPYNEQFF	TGTGCCAGCAGCCCCCCCGGGCGGGAGCCCTACAATGAGCAGTTCTTC
.	.	TRBV6-4	TRBJ2-3	CASSAFAQADTQYF	TGTGCCAGCAGCGCCTTCGCGCAGGCAGATACGCAGTATTTT
.	.	TRBV11-2	TRBJ2-7	CASSSRDSARDEQYF	TGTGCCAGCAGCTCGAGGGACTCCGCGAGAGACGAGCAGTACTTC
TRBD1	.	TRBV6-1	TRBJ2-5	CASSGAPGGRETQYF	TGTGCCAGCAGTGGGGCGCCAGGGGGCCGAGAGACCCAGTACTTC
TRBD1	.	TRBV25-1	TRBJ1-2	CASREDRVGYGYTF	TGTGCCAGCAGGGAGGACAGGGTTGGCTATGGCTACACCTTC
.	.	TRBV30	TRBJ1-2	CAWTLGRYGYTF	TGTGCCTGGACTCTAGGGCGCTATGGCTACACCTTC
TRBD1	.	TRBV30	TRBJ1-2	CACLGQGLYGYTF	TGTGCCTGTCTGGGACAGGGGTTATATGGCTACACCTTC
TRBD1	.	TRBV28	TRBJ2-7	CASSRLRDRGYYEQYF	TGTGCCAGCAGTCGACTTCGGGACAGGGGGTACTACGAGCAGTACTTC
TRBD1	.	TRBV29-1	TRBJ1-1	CSGYRGNTEAFF	TGCAGCGGGTACAGGGGGAACACTGAAGCTTTCTTT
TRBD2	.	TRBV27	TRBJ2-1	CASRGRTSGIGEQFF	TGTGCCAGCAGGGGTCGAACTAGCGGGATAGGTGAGCAGTTCTTC
TRBD2	.	TRBV5-6	TRBJ2-7	CASSRTSGNYEQYF	TGTGCCAGCAGCCGGACTAGCGGGAACTACGAGCAGTACTTC
.	.	TRBV9	TRBJ1-2	CASSREGVYGYTF	TGTGCCAGCAGCCGCGAGGGAGTCTACGGCTACACCTTC
.	.	TRBV15	TRBJ2-7	CATSRGHEQYF	TGTGCCACCAGCAGAGGACACGAGCAGTACTTC
TRBD1	.	TRBV11-1	TRBJ2-3	CASSLQGADTQYF	TGTGCCAGCAGCTTACAGGGGGCCGATACGCAGTATTTT
TRBD2	.	TRBV5-4	TRBJ2-2	CASSLGAGDTGELFF	TGTGCCAGCAGCTTGGGCGCGGGGGACACCGGGGAGCTGTTTTTT
.	.	TRBV7-2	TRBJ2-5	CASSTNGETQYF	TGTGCCAGCAGCACGAACGGGGAGACCCAGTACTTC
.	.	TRBV6-1	TRBJ1-4	CASSARPSANEKLFF	TGTGCCAGCAGTGCCAGGCCAAGTGCCAATGAAAAACTGTTTTTT
.	once	TRBV5-1	TRBJ2-5	CASSQSLYPSSEETQYF	TGCGCCAGCAGCCAGTCCCTCTACCCCTCTAGCGAAGAGACCCAGTACTTC
.	few	TRBV28	TRBJ1-2	CASSVQGSNYGYTF	TGTGCCAGCAGTGTACAGGGATCTAACTATGGCTACACCTTC
TRBD1	.	TRBV30	TRBJ2-7	CAWASFRQGAYEQYF	TGTGCCTGGGCTAGTTTTCGCCAGGGGGCTTACGAGCAGTACTTC
.	.	TRBV10-1	TRBJ2-3	CASSEGGADTQYF	TGCGCCAGCAGTGAGGGGGGAGCAGATACGCAGTATTTT
.	.	TRBV30	TRBJ1-1	CAWSAEVDTEAFF	TGTGCCTGGAGTGCGGAGGTTGACACTGAAGCTTTCTTT